One sample yielded the 25 T cell receptor beta chains listed below, sequenced in a study of early T cells in non-severe SARS-CoV-2 infection. One entry per CDR3 protein, called by TCRdb with MiXCR from the 5' RACE reads. The sample records just under 65,000 distinct CDR3 sequences, 10% to 12% being singletons. The sequenced sample was whole blood, obtained at baseline. The receptors derive from an adult who was a healthcare worker with PCR-confirmed SARS-CoV-2 infection or an uninfected control (not recorded which).

V gene TRBV15 combines with J gene TRBJ1-1, with 8 positions matching TRBD1. Unmatched junction bases numbered 13, after V lost 0 bases and J lost 1 base. The CDR3 length is 19 residues. CDR1 LNHNV and CDR2 YYDKDF come from the germline V gene (reference sequence). The CDR3 DNA sequence: TGTGCCACCAGCAGAGATCAAATTTTGGACGGACAGGGGAACACTGAAGCTTTCTTT. This translates into CATSRDQILDGQGNTEAFF.

The rearrangement joins TRBV20-1 to TRBJ1-1; 7 nucleotides line up with TRBD1. The CDR3 loop spans 13 amino acids. V lost 7 bases to trimming and J lost 1 base; unmatched junction nucleotides: 6. The germline V gene encodes CDR1 DFQATT and CDR2 SNEGSKA (reference sequence). The CDR3: CSVKGQRNTEAFF. CDR3 DNA: TGCAGTGTAAAGGGACAGAGGAACACTGAAGCTTTCTTT.

Only a few counts were recorded for this clonotype. This chain uses TRBV30 with TRBJ2-1; D gene ambiguous. Germline CDR1 is GTSNPN and CDR2 is SVGIG (reference sequence). Trimming pared 4 bases from V and 0 bases from J, leaving 7 bases between. The CDR3 totals 13 residues. CDR3 bases: TGTGCCTGGAAATTTAGCTCCTACAATGAGCAGTTCTTC. Protein: CAWKFSSYNEQFF.

This clonotype was recorded a few times. The chain is built from TRBV6-2 or TRBV6-3 and TRBJ2-1, with D perhaps given as TRBD1 or TRBD2 (6 bases each). The germline V gene has CDR1 MNHEY and CDR2 SVGEGT. The CDR3 consists of 13 residues. Trimming pared 6 bases from V and 8 bases from J, leaving 14 bases between. The CDR3 spells CASRMGGTDEQFF. The CDR3 nucleotides read TGTGCCAGCAGGATGGGGGGCACCGATGAGCAGTTCTTC.

The table lists this clonotype with a few counts. The J gene is TRBJ2-2, the V gene TRBV20-1, with 7 nucleotides matching TRBD2. Losses at the gene ends were 6 bases for V and 0 bases for J; bases not matched to a gene: 4. The CDR3 is made up of 14 amino acids. Per the germline V gene, CDR1 is DFQATT and CDR2 is SNEGSKA (reference sequence). The CDR3 coding sequence is TGCAGTGCCCCTAGCGGAACGAACACCGGGGAGCTGTTTTTT. Translated, it gives CSAPSGTNTGELFF.

The genes are TRBV7-8 and TRBJ2-3; 9 bases are shared with TRBD2. Germline trimming cut 1 base from V and 0 bases from J; bases unmatched to any gene: 5. Germline V CDR1 and CDR2: SGHVS, FQNEAQ. CDR3 length: 17 amino acids. The CDR3 is CASSLGGGRGSTDTQYF. Written as DNA, the CDR3 is TGTGCCAGCAGCTTAGGGGGCGGGAGGGGAAGCACAGATACGCAGTATTTT.

The V call is TRBV20-1, the J call TRBJ2-7, with 11 bases matching TRBD1. The CDR3 sequence is 13 residues long. After removal of 6 bases from V and 2 bases from J, the junction contained 3 bases not matched to a gene. Germline values: CDR1 DFQATT, CDR2 SNEGSKA (reference sequence). The CDR3 nucleotides read TGCAGTGCCATGGGACAGGGGGCCTACGAGCAGTACTTC. It is translated as CSAMGQGAYEQYF.

The CDR3 bases are TGTGCCATCAGAGGACTAGCGGACGTAAATGAGCAGTTCTTC. The encoded protein is CAIRGLADVNEQFF. The chain is built from TRBV10-3 and TRBJ2-1; the match to TRBD2 covers 10 bases. The germline V gene encodes CDR1 ENHRY and CDR2 SYGVKD. The CDR3 covers 14 residues. Trimming cost V 6 bases and J 7 bases; bases outside gene matches: 6.

The rearrangement joins TRBV29-1 to TRBJ1-3; unclear D gene. With 7 bases removed from V and 4 bases from J, the gap between germline ends came to 14 bases. This CDR3 comprises 13 residues. Germline lookup yields CDR1 SQVTM and CDR2 ANQGSEA. CDR3: CSAHLGTGNTIYF. Here the CDR3 DNA reads TGCAGCGCCCACCTAGGCACCGGAAACACCATATATTTT.

The rearrangement joins TRBV5-1 to TRBJ1-1, with 8 bases identical to TRBD1. The V gene end was trimmed by 0 bases and the J gene end by 6 bases; junction bases not matched to a gene: 7. Germline V gives CDR1 SGHRS, CDR2 YFSETQ. This CDR3 is 15 amino acids long. This chain's CDR3 is CASSLGRTGIAEAFF. DNA for the CDR3: TGCGCCAGCAGCTTGGGACGGACAGGGATCGCTGAAGCTTTCTTT.

This clonotype was recorded at least ten times. CDR3 protein: CATSGTRGGPNTGELFF. As DNA, the CDR3 is TGTGCCACCAGTGGGACTCGGGGCGGGCCGAACACCGGGGAGCTGTTTTTT. The chain is built from TRBV24-1 and TRBJ2-2; D might be TRBD1 or TRBD2, each matching 5 bases. CDR3 size: 17 residues. Trimming removed 5 bases from V and 0 bases from J, with 15 bases in between. Germline V gene data show CDR1 as KGHDR and CDR2 as SFDVKD.

This clonotype was counted many times. CDR3 sequence reads: CASTHNYGYTF. Here the CDR3 DNA reads TGTGCCAGCACCCATAACTATGGCTACACCTTC. The chain carries TRBV6-1 and TRBJ1-2; no clear D gene. Germline values: CDR1 MNHNS, CDR2 SASEGT. Trimming took 7 bases from V and 1 from J, leaving 4 bases between them. This CDR3 region has 11 residues.

This clonotype has only a few counts. This chain joins TRBV6-2 or TRBV6-3 and TRBJ2-3; D is perhaps TRBD2 (6 bases). Germline V CDR1 and CDR2: MNHEY, SVGEGT. The germline V and J ends were trimmed by 6 bases and 5 bases, with 12 bases remaining between them. The CDR3 spans 13 residues. The CDR3, as DNA: TGTGCCAGCAGCCCCGGGGAGGTAGATACGCAGTATTTT. Protein sequence: CASSPGEVDTQYF.

This clonotype was counted only a few times. The CDR3 here is CASSQVGEKRGYTF. CDR3 sequence (DNA): TGTGCCAGCAGCCAAGTAGGGGAAAAGAGGGGCTACACCTTC. V and J are TRBV3-1 and TRBJ1-2; a weak D match, TRBD1 (5 bases). The CDR3 has 14 residues. The V and J ends lost 1 base and 8 bases respectively, with 14 bases between them. Germline lookup yields CDR1 LGHDT and CDR2 YNNKEL (reference sequence). The variable domain in full, with the rest retrieved from reference TRBV3-1 and TRBJ1-2, is DTAVSQTPKYLVTQMGNDKSIKCEQNLGHDTMYWYKQDSKKFLKIMFSYNNKELIINETVPNRFSPKSPDKAHLNLHINSLELGDSAVYFCASSQVGEKRGYTFGSGTRLTVV.

This clonotype was seen at least ten times. The J gene is TRBJ2-3, the V gene TRBV20-1; no clear D gene. Looked up from germline, CDR1 is DFQATT and CDR2 is SNEGSKA (reference sequence). V was trimmed by 4 bases and J by 4 bases, leaving 15 bases between them. The CDR3 loop spans 14 amino acids. The DNA of the CDR3 is TGCAGTGCTATGTTCAACGAGCGTGCAGATACGCAGTATTTT. Amino acid sequence: CSAMFNERADTQYF.

This clonotype has just a few counts. This sequence joins TRBV18 and TRBJ2-3; 9 nucleotides align to TRBD2. The CDR3 has 15 amino acids. Germline V gives CDR1 KGHSH, CDR2 LQKENI. V lost 3 bases to trimming and J lost 4 bases; unmatched junction nucleotides: 5. CDR3 DNA sequence: TGTGCCAGCTCACCTCGGGCTAGCGGGGCAGATACGCAGTATTTT. Translated: CASSPRASGADTQYF.

The gene calls are TRBV28 and TRBJ2-5, with D unclear. Germline V CDR1 and CDR2: MDHEN, SYDVKM. V lost 4 bases, J lost 8 bases, and 11 bases lay in between. This CDR3 contains 12 residues. The CDR3 sequence: CASSSLRDTQYF. In DNA, the CDR3 is TGTGCCAGCAGTTCGCTTCGTGACACCCAGTACTTC.

This clonotype was found many times. The gene calls are TRBV12-3 or TRBV12-4 and TRBJ2-3, with D perhaps given as TRBD1 or TRBD2 (6 bases each). V was cut by 3 bases and J by 6 bases, with 10 bases left in between. The CDR3 extends over 13 amino acids. The CDR3 spells CASSFGGLDTQYF. In DNA, the CDR3 is TGTGCCAGCAGTTTCGGGGGCTTGGATACGCAGTATTTT.

This clonotype was found a few times. The chain has TRBV29-1 and TRBJ2-7; 8 nucleotides agree with TRBD1. Germline CDR1 SQVTM, CDR2 ANQGSEA. The CDR3 totals 14 residues. The V and J ends lost 2 bases and 0 bases, in that order; junction bases with no gene match: 3. CDR3 residues: CSVENQGASYEQYF. The CDR3 DNA follows: TGCAGCGTTGAAAATCAGGGGGCCTCCTACGAGCAGTACTTC.

The V and J genes are TRBV7-9 and TRBJ2-2; D tentatively reads TRBD1 or TRBD2 (5 bases each). The V end was cut by 5 bases, the J end by 4 bases, with 14 bases between. CDR3 length: 15 amino acids. The germline gives CDR1 SEHNR, CDR2 FQNEAQ (reference sequence). The CDR3 region is CASSPQRGVTGELFF. CDR3 nucleotide sequence: TGTGCCAGCAGCCCCCAGAGAGGGGTCACCGGGGAGCTGTTTTTT.

A remark on this clonotype: Mismatch with germline at one junction end may stem from a read error. The chain joins TRBV9 to TRBJ1-3; unclear D gene. In germline, CDR1 is SGDLS, CDR2 YYNGEE. The CDR3 length is 15 residues. Here the CDR3 reads CASTPGVGSGNTIYF. The CDR3 DNA sequence: TGTGCCAGCACCCCAGGCGTGGGATCTGGGAACACCATATATTTT. The whole variable domain, remainder taken from reference TRBV9 and TRBJ1-3, is DSGVTQTPKHLITATGQRVTLRCSPRSGDLSVYWYQQSLDQGLQFLIQYYNGEERAKGNILERFSAQQFPDLHSELNLSSLELGDSALYFCASTPGVGSGNTIYFGEGSWLTVV.

V gene TRBV12-3 or TRBV12-4 combines with J gene TRBJ2-1; 8 positions match TRBD1. Germline trimming cut 1 base from V and 7 bases from J; bases unmatched to any gene: 6. The CDR3 consists of 15 residues. CDR3 sequence reads: CASSLGPQGANEQFF. The CDR3 DNA reads as TGTGCCAGCAGTTTAGGACCCCAGGGGGCTAATGAGCAGTTCTTC.

The chain joins TRBV30 to TRBJ1-1, with D tentatively TRBD1 (5 bases). The CDR3 spans 15 residues. The germline CDR1 and CDR2 sequences are GTSNPN and SVGIG (reference sequence). V was pared by 2 bases and J by 4 bases, with 17 bases between. The CDR3 here is CAWSLPGPLVTEAFF. CDR3 DNA sequence: TGTGCCTGGAGTTTACCGGGGCCGCTGGTCACTGAAGCTTTCTTT.

This clonotype has at least ten counts. The gene calls are TRBV7-3 and TRBJ2-7, with D uncertain. Germline CDR1 SGHTA, CDR2 FQGTGA. V lost 5 bases to trimming and J lost 4 bases, with 18 bases between them. The CDR3 length is 15 residues. This CDR3 is CASSPSPATPYEQYF. CDR3 nucleotide sequence: TGTGCCAGCAGCCCCTCGCCTGCGACCCCGTACGAGCAGTACTTC.

This chain connects TRBV9 to TRBJ2-1; D might be TRBD2 (6 bases). Trimming stripped 3 bases from V and 2 bases from J, with 18 bases between. The CDR3 runs to 17 residues. Germline assignment: CDR1 SGDLS and CDR2 YYNGEE. This CDR3 reads CASSGLLAGIAYNEQFF. Here the CDR3 DNA reads TGTGCCAGCAGCGGCCTTTTGGCGGGGATAGCCTACAATGAGCAGTTCTTC.